Below are 32 T cell receptor beta chains sequenced from a single sample in a study of response to subunit inactivated influenza vaccine. TCRdb used MiXCR to reprocess the RT-PCR reads, holding one entry per CDR3 protein. Of 590,000 or so distinct CDR3 sequences listed, 11% to 15% are singletons. The sequences come from PBMCs from blood, collected around 14 days before vaccination. These receptor sequences come from a man aged 50 to 59 who received an inactivated influenza vaccine.

V is TRBV5-1 and J is TRBJ1-1, with D perhaps matching TRBD1 (6 bases). Per the germline V gene, CDR1 is SGHRS and CDR2 is YFSETQ. With 0 bases removed from V and 11 bases from J, the gap between germline ends came to 14 bases. There are 13 residues in the CDR3. DNA of the CDR3: TGCGCCAGCAGCTTGGGTACAGGGAGTTTGGCTTTCTTT. Protein product: CASSLGTGSLAFF.

This clonotype was counted between two and nine times. The chain has TRBV9 and TRBJ2-2; D not certain. V was shortened by 4 bases and J by 5 bases, with 12 bases between the two germline ends. The CDR3 consists of 14 residues. CDR1 and CDR2 (germline): SGDLS, YYNGEE. The CDR3, as DNA: TGTGCCAGCAGCCCAGAGTATTTGACCGGGGAGCTGTTTTTT. It yields the protein CASSPEYLTGELFF.

This clonotype showed up many times. V and J are TRBV27 and TRBJ1-2; D remains ambiguous. This CDR3 spans 15 amino acids. V lost 7 bases and J 4 bases, leaving 19 bases between the germline ends. CDR1 MNHEY and CDR2 SMNVEV come from the germline V gene (reference sequence). The CDR3: CASKGLAGSRYGYTF. The CDR3 DNA follows: TGTGCCAGCAAAGGACTCGCCGGGTCACGCTATGGCTACACCTTC.

This chain connects TRBV3-1 to TRBJ2-5; D might be TRBD1 (5 bases). This CDR3 is built from 13 residues. The V gene lost 1 base and the J gene lost 3 bases, with 6 bases spanning the gap. Looked up from germline, CDR1 is LGHDT and CDR2 is YNNKEL (reference sequence). The CDR3 protein is CASSQGQKETQYF. Here the CDR3 DNA reads TGTGCCAGCAGCCAAGGACAGAAAGAGACCCAGTACTTC.

V gene TRBV6-2 or TRBV6-3 combines with J gene TRBJ2-7, with D possibly TRBD2 on 5 matching bases. CDR3 length: 14 amino acids. Germline V gene data show CDR1 as MNHEY and CDR2 as SVGEGT. V was trimmed by 4 bases and J by 5 bases, leaving 15 bases between them. For the CDR3, the DNA is TGTGCCAGCAGTTCCGGACTCTTCTCGGACGAGCAGTACTTC. Translated: CASSSGLFSDEQYF.

This clonotype occurred a few times. V usage is TRBV6-2 or TRBV6-3 and J usage is TRBJ2-3, with D perhaps given as TRBD1 or TRBD2 (5 bases each). The CDR3 is made up of 14 amino acids. Trimming removed 7 bases from V and 2 bases from J, with 13 bases in between. CDR1 MNHEY and CDR2 SVGEGT come from the germline V gene. CDR3 loop: CASTHGGITDTQYF. CDR3 coding DNA: TGTGCCAGCACCCATGGGGGTATCACAGATACGCAGTATTTT.

V and J are TRBV20-1 and TRBJ2-1, with 7 bases matching TRBD2. Germline values: CDR1 DFQATT, CDR2 SNEGSKA (reference sequence). With 2 bases clipped from V and 5 bases from J, the junction kept 9 bases outside the gene matches. The CDR3 is made up of 15 amino acids. The CDR3 loop is CSARPRDYLNNEQFF. The DNA of the CDR3 is TGCAGTGCTAGACCCCGGGACTACCTAAACAATGAGCAGTTCTTC.

Only a few counts were recorded for this clonotype. The chain employs TRBV3-1 and TRBJ2-2; D unresolved. CDR3 length: 14 amino acids. V was shortened by 0 bases and J by 5 bases, with 7 bases between the two germline ends. Germline V gene lookup returns CDR1 LGHDT and CDR2 YNNKEL (reference sequence). The CDR3 DNA is TGTGCCAGCAGCCAAGATGCCCAAACCGGGGAGCTGTTTTTT. It translates to CASSQDAQTGELFF.

This clonotype has just one count. This rearrangement joins TRBV29-1 to TRBJ2-3; TRBD1 might be the D (5 bases). This CDR3 contains 12 residues. V lost 4 bases and J 6 bases, leaving 11 bases between the germline ends. CDR1 is SQVTM and CDR2 is ANQGSEA in the germline V gene. In DNA, the CDR3 is TGCAGCGTTGCGGTTGGGGCGGATACGCAGTATTTT. Its translation: CSVAVGADTQYF.

The V call is TRBV28, the J call TRBJ2-7, with D possibly matching TRBD2 (5 bases). Trimming removed 5 bases at V and 2 bases at J, with 7 bases between. The CDR3 runs to 12 residues. From germline, CDR1 is MDHEN and CDR2 SYDVKM. The DNA for the CDR3 is TGTGCCAGCAGTCGGACTGCCTACGAGCAGTACTTC. Encoded protein: CASSRTAYEQYF.

This chain uses TRBV20-1 with TRBJ2-3, with a weak D call TRBD2 (6 bases). The CDR3 runs 16 residues. V gave up 0 bases and J gave up 0 bases, with 13 bases separating them. Germline V gene data show CDR1 as DFQATT and CDR2 as SNEGSKA (reference sequence). The CDR3 region is CSARDRLARSTDTQYF. The CDR3, as DNA: TGCAGTGCTAGAGATCGGCTAGCGCGTAGCACAGATACGCAGTATTTT.

This clonotype appeared a few times. The J gene is TRBJ2-7, the V gene TRBV5-6; no clear D gene. This CDR3 has 15 residues. The germline V gene has CDR1 SGHDT and CDR2 YYEEEE. Trimming removed 3 bases at V and 4 bases at J, with 17 bases between. The CDR3 spells CASSSDGAQGYEQYF. In DNA form, the CDR3 reads TGTGCCAGCAGCTCGGACGGTGCCCAAGGGTACGAGCAGTACTTC. Complete variable domain (other parts from reference TRBV5-6 and TRBJ2-7): DAGVTQSPTHLIKTRGQQVTLRCSPKSGHDTVSWYQQALGQGPQFIFQYYEEEERQRGNFPDRFSGHQFPNYSSELNVNALLLGDSALYLCASSSDGAQGYEQYFGPGTRLTVT.

The table lists this clonotype with a few counts. J is TRBJ2-7 and V is TRBV7-2; TRBD1 or TRBD2 may be the D gene (5 bases each). In germline, CDR1 is SGHTA, CDR2 FQGNSA. This CDR3 region has 15 residues. The V end was cut by 5 bases, the J end by 7 bases, with 21 bases between. The CDR3 loop is CASSPTRDGTREQYF. The CDR3 nucleotides are TGTGCCAGCAGCCCAACCCGGGACGGGACGAGGGAGCAGTACTTC.

A few counts support this clonotype. The chain combines TRBV6-5 with TRBJ2-7, with TRBD1 matching 8 bases. The length of the CDR3 is 19 residues. Germline assignment: CDR1 MNHEY and CDR2 SVGAGI. Trimming cost V 0 bases and J 1 base; bases outside gene matches: 14. Here the CDR3 DNA reads TGTGCCAGCAGTTACTCGAAATCCCCCGGTCGGACAGGGTCCTACGAGCAGTACTTC. Translated: CASSYSKSPGRTGSYEQYF.

The chain has TRBV21-1 and TRBJ2-3; no check of the table's D call, TRBD2, against the DNA was made. TRBV21-1 has pseudogene status. The CDR3 totals 16 residues. CDR3 in amino acids: CASRPRLAPSTDTQYF. Here the CDR3 DNA reads TGTGCCAGCAGGCCTAGACTAGCTCCTAGCACAGATACGCAGTATTTT.

The table lists this clonotype with many counts. This rearrangement joins TRBV2 to TRBJ2-1; TRBD2 agrees at 8 bases. Germline CDR1 and CDR2: SNHLY and FYNNEI. The CDR3 totals 16 residues. The ends lost 3 bases at V and 7 bases at J; junction bases unmatched: 11. The CDR3 DNA is TGTGCCAGCAGTGATTCCGGGAGGGCCGGGAAAAATGAGCAGTTCTTC. Protein: CASSDSGRAGKNEQFF.

This clonotype was counted a few times. CDR3 sequence (DNA): TGCAGCGGGGGGCAGGGGGCGCGGACTGAAGCTTTCTTT. Protein: CSGGQGARTEAFF. The genes are TRBV29-1 and TRBJ1-1; TRBD1 aligns across 8 bases. CDR1 is SQVTM, CDR2 ANQGSEA, per germline. The junction had 9 bases not matched to a gene; V was cut back by 7 bases and J by 5 bases. This CDR3 has 13 amino acids.

The chain carries TRBV5-1 and TRBJ2-7; 8 bases align to TRBD2. The V and J ends lost 0 bases and 2 bases, in that order; junction bases with no gene match: 16. Germline V gene sequence: CDR1 SGHRS, CDR2 YFSETQ. The CDR3 covers 19 residues. The CDR3 DNA reads as TGCGCCAGCAGCTTGGTATCTGTCTTTCCGGGACTAGTCCCCTACGAGCAGTACTTC. Its translation: CASSLVSVFPGLVPYEQYF.

This clonotype has a single count. The chain couples TRBV27 to TRBJ1-2; D is possibly TRBD1 (5 bases). This CDR3 has 14 residues. Germline V gene sequence: CDR1 MNHEY, CDR2 SMNVEV (reference sequence). Trimming removed 5 bases at V and 6 bases at J, with 16 bases between. The CDR3 is CASSTRGGENGYTF. CDR3 sequence (DNA): TGTGCCAGCAGTACTCGGGGGGGAGAGAATGGCTACACCTTC.

This clonotype appeared a few times. The chain uses TRBV12-3 or TRBV12-4 and TRBJ2-7; D is tentatively TRBD1 or TRBD2 (5 bases each). The CDR3 spans 13 residues. Trimming took off 6 bases at V and 3 bases at J, with 12 bases between the two ends. This CDR3 is CASRPRDGYEQYF. Written as DNA, the CDR3 is TGTGCCAGCAGGCCCCGGGACGGCTACGAGCAGTACTTC.

The chain employs TRBV9 and TRBJ1-1; TRBD1 is a possible D gene (5 bases). Deletions cut 0 bases from V and 7 bases from J, with 10 bases between. Germline V gives CDR1 SGDLS, CDR2 YYNGEE. The CDR3 is 13 amino acids. CDR3 region: CASSVGQPDEAFF. The CDR3 DNA sequence: TGTGCCAGCAGCGTAGGACAGCCCGATGAAGCTTTCTTT.

This clonotype was counted at least ten times. The J gene is TRBJ1-5, the V gene TRBV5-1, with D tentatively TRBD1 (6 bases). Germline V gives CDR1 SGHRS, CDR2 YFSETQ. The CDR3 covers 15 residues. Deletions cut 4 bases from V and 2 bases from J, with 13 bases between. CDR3 amino acids: CASSLGGQGNQPQHF. For the CDR3, the DNA is TGCGCCAGCAGCCTCGGGGGCCAGGGCAATCAGCCCCAGCATTTT. Variable domain in full (rest from reference TRBV5-1 and TRBJ1-5): KAGVTQTPRYLIKTRGQQVTLSCSPISGHRSVSWYQQTPGQGLQFLFEYFSETQRNKGNFPGRFSGRQFSNSRSEMNVSTLELGDSALYLCASSLGGQGNQPQHFGDGTRLSIL.

The V and J genes are TRBV28 and TRBJ1-5, with D unclear. V was trimmed by 7 bases and J by 2 bases, leaving 9 bases between them. The CDR3 is made up of 13 amino acids. Germline-derived CDR1 and CDR2 are MDHEN and SYDVKM. This chain's CDR3 is CASMLWGNQPQHF. CDR3 sequence (DNA): TGTGCCAGCATGCTTTGGGGCAATCAGCCCCAGCATTTT.

This chain links TRBV12-3 or TRBV12-4 with TRBJ2-1, with D possibly matching TRBD1 (6 bases). The CDR3 loop spans 15 amino acids. V shed 6 bases and J shed 5 bases, with 17 bases lying between them. The CDR3 nucleotides read TGTGCCAGCAGACCATCACAGGGTGTCCACAATGAGCAGTTCTTC. Its translation: CASRPSQGVHNEQFF.

The chain is built from TRBV5-1 and TRBJ1-1, with D hard to call. The V and J ends lost 2 bases and 0 bases respectively, with 8 bases between them. This CDR3 comprises 14 residues. Germline V gene data show CDR1 as SGHRS and CDR2 as YFSETQ. The chain's CDR3 is CASSLTDLNTEAFF. The CDR3 nucleotides read TGCGCCAGCAGCTTAACAGACCTGAACACTGAAGCTTTCTTT.

This clonotype was observed a few times. The rearrangement links TRBV4-2 to TRBJ2-5, with TRBD2 matching 7 bases. The germline gives CDR1 LGHNA, CDR2 YNFKEQ. Unmatched junction bases numbered 0, after V lost 1 base and J lost 1 base. The CDR3 runs 14 residues. CDR3 sequence: CASSQGTSQETQYF. In DNA form, the CDR3 reads TGTGCCAGCAGCCAAGGGACTAGCCAAGAGACCCAGTACTTC.

The rearrangement joins TRBV4-3 to TRBJ2-5; 9 bases fit TRBD2. The length of the CDR3 is 16 residues. V shed 0 bases, J shed 5 bases, and the junction held 7 bases outside the gene matches. Germline V gene sequence: CDR1 LGHNA, CDR2 YSLEER. The CDR3 loop is CASSQDSSGVGETQYF. In nucleotides, the CDR3 is TGCGCCAGCAGCCAAGATTCTAGCGGGGTGGGGGAGACCCAGTACTTC.

The chain joins TRBV4-3 to TRBJ1-2; D might be TRBD1 (6 bases). This CDR3 is 15 amino acids long. The ends were cut back, 0 bases at V and 4 bases at J, with 12 bases in the middle. CDR1 is LGHNA and CDR2 is YSLEER in the germline V gene. This CDR3 reads CASSQESDSSYGYTF. The CDR3 nucleotides are TGCGCCAGCAGCCAAGAATCGGACAGCTCCTATGGCTACACCTTC.

This clonotype occurred a few times. The V call is TRBV20-1, the J call TRBJ1-5; no firm D call. V lost 1 base to trimming and J lost 4 bases, with 14 bases between them. This CDR3 has 15 amino acids. Germline loops: CDR1 DFQATT, CDR2 SNEGSKA (reference sequence). CDR3: CSARGLGGENQPQHF. CDR3 in DNA: TGCAGTGCTAGAGGTCTGGGCGGTGAAAATCAGCCCCAGCATTTT.

The V and J genes are TRBV11-2 and TRBJ2-1, with TRBD2 matching 11 bases. Germline loops: CDR1 SGHAT, CDR2 FQNNGV. The CDR3 runs 16 residues. With 1 base clipped from V and 4 bases from J, the junction kept 3 bases outside the gene matches. The CDR3 sequence: CASSLGSGRVYNEQFF. The CDR3 DNA reads as TGTGCCAGCAGCTTAGGTAGCGGGAGGGTTTACAATGAGCAGTTCTTC.

The chain combines TRBV20-1 with TRBJ2-2, with 9 bases fitting TRBD1. Germline V gives CDR1 DFQATT, CDR2 SNEGSKA (reference sequence). J gave up 3 bases and V 6 bases, and 5 bases lay outside the gene matches. The CDR3 is made up of 14 amino acids. The CDR3: CSANRGQDTGELFF. DNA for the CDR3: TGCAGTGCGAACAGGGGGCAGGACACCGGGGAGCTGTTTTTT.

This clonotype was found many times. The V gene is TRBV2, the J gene TRBJ2-7; D perhaps matches TRBD2 (5 bases). CDR1 and CDR2 (germline): SNHLY, FYNNEI. V shed 7 bases and J shed 0 bases, with 7 bases lying between them. The CDR3 is made up of 12 amino acids. In DNA, the CDR3 is TGTGCCAGCAAAGCGGACTCCTACGAGCAGTACTTC. Translating it yields CASKADSYEQYF.